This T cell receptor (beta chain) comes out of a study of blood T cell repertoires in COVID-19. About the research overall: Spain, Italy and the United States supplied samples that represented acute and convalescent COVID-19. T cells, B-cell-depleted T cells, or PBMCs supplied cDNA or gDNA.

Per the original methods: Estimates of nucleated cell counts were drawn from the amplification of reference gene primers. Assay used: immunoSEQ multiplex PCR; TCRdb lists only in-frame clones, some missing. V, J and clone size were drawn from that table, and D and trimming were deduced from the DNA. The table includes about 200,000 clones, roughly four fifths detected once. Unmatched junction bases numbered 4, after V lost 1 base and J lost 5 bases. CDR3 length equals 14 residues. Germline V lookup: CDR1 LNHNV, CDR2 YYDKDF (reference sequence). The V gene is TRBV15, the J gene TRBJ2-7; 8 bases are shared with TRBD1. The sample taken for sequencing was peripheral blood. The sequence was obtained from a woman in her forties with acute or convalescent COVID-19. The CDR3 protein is CATSRAGQGDEQYF. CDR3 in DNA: TGTGCCACCAGCAGAGCCGGACAGGGCGACGAGCAGTACTTC. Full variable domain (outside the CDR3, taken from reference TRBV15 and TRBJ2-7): DAMVIQNPRYQVTQFGKPVTLSCSQTLNHNVMYWYQQKSSQAPKLLFHYYDKDFNNEADTPDNFQSRRPNTSFCFLDIRSPGLGDTAMYLCATSRAGQGDEQYFGPGTRLTVT.